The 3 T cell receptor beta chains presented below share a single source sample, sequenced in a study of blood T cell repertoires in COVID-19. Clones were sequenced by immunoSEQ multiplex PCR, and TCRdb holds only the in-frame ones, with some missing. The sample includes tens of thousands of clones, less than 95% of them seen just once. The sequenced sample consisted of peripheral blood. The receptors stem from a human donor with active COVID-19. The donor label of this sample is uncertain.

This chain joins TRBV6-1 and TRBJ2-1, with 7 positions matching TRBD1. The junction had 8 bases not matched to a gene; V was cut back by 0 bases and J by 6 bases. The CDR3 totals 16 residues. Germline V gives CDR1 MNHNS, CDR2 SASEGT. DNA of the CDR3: TGTGCCAGCAGTGAAGCATCGGGACAGCCCTTCAATGAGCAGTTCTTC. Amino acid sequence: CASSEASGQPFNEQFF.

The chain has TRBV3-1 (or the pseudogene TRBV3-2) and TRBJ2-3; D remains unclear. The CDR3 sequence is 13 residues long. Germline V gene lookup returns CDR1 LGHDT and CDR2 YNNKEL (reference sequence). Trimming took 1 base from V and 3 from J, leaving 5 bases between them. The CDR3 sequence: CASSQVVTDTQYF. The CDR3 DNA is TGTGCCAGCAGCCAAGTAGTTACAGATACGCAGTATTTT.

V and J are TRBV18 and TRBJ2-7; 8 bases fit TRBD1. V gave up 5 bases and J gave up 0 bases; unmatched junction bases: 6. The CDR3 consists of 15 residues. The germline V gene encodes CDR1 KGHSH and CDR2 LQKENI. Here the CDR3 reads CASSSQGAPSYEQYF. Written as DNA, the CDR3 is TGTGCCAGCTCATCGCAGGGGGCCCCCTCCTACGAGCAGTACTTC.